This T cell receptor (beta chain) was recovered during a study of blood T cell repertoires in COVID-19. This CDR3 region has 16 residues. Clones were sequenced by immunoSEQ multiplex PCR, and TCRdb holds only the in-frame ones, with some missing. The table records 150,000 to 200,000 clones, roughly four fifths of them present only once. The receptor was isolated from a woman aged 70 to 79 with COVID-19, enrolled during active disease. What was sequenced was peripheral blood. J is TRBJ1-5 and V is TRBV21-1. TRBV21-1 counts as a pseudogene. CDR3 amino acids: CASSIIRRGRDQPQHF. The CDR3 nucleotides are TGTGCCAGCAGCATAATCCGACGGGGGAGGGATCAGCCCCAGCATTTT.